This paragraph reports one T cell receptor (beta chain). The source of the sample is a study of shared clonotypes between healthy human individuals. Overall study: Per-donor plates numbered three CD4 naive, three CD4 memory, two CD8 naive and one CD8 memory.

Each CD8 memory set brought CD45RO+ cells together with CCR7-negative CD45RA+ TemRA cells. The CDR3 length is 11 residues. Germline CDR1 reads LNHNV; CDR2 reads YYDKDF (reference sequence). The V end lost 9 bases, the J end lost 1 base, and 5 bases lay between the germline ends. Clones were read by immunoSEQ multiplex PCR, and TCRdb kept only the in-frame ones, dropping some. The sample has about 690,000 clones, about 90% seen once. This TCR was recovered from a man aged 18 to 29 in good health. Some clones in this sample may be carry-over from other donors' samples. V is TRBV15 and J is TRBJ2-3; D uncertain. The sequenced sample consisted of memory CD8+ T cells from PBMCs. As to subset: CD45RO+ cells pooled with CCR7-negative TemRA cells. The CDR3 is CATHRTDTQYF. The CDR3 DNA follows: TGTGCCACTCACCGCACAGATACGCAGTATTTT.